This T cell receptor (beta chain) was profiled in a study of cytomegalovirus exposure and HLA in healthy donors. Germline CDR1 is MNHEY and CDR2 is SVGAGI. The CDR3 is made up of 14 amino acids. V lost 5 bases, J lost 8 bases, and 11 bases stayed unmatched. Primers for the PCR totalled 60 Vbeta and 13 Jbeta. Clones were sequenced by immunoSEQ multiplex PCR, and TCRdb holds only the in-frame ones, with some missing. Counted here are 200,000 or so clones, roughly 80% occurring once; the ten biggest clones make up about 1.7%. This clone was observed a few times. The target antigen is unknown. General observations from the study: TCR beta V- and J-gene trimming was later associated with a missense DCLRE1C variant. In most subjects, TCR beta sequences reportedly gave accurate predictions of HLA-A and HLA-B alleles. Rare TCR sequences dominated, though some public TCRs recurred in many donors. Confirmation in vitro established that a few CMV-associated chains were specific for CMV antigens.

The gene calls are TRBV6-5 and TRBJ1-2, with 7 bases matching TRBD1. The receptor comes from a man aged 50-59 years in good health and CMV-seronegative. The sample taken for sequencing was PBMCs. The CDR3, as DNA: TGTGCCAGCAGTGAATCCCGAGGGGGCGTGGGCTACACCTTC. Protein sequence: CASSESRGGVGYTF.